This paragraph covers one T cell receptor (beta chain) sequence. These data are taken from a study of blood T cell repertoires in COVID-19. Clones were read by immunoSEQ multiplex PCR, and TCRdb kept only the in-frame ones, dropping some. Found here are 20,000 to 25,000 clones, 75% to 90% of them singletons; the top ten hold 60%. CDR1 and CDR2 from the germline V gene are KGHSH and LQKENI. J lost 8 bases, V lost 0 bases, and 6 bases had no gene match. CDR3 size: 15 residues. This receptor was obtained from a woman over 75 with acute or convalescent COVID-19. Sequencing used peripheral blood. The chain employs TRBV18 and TRBJ1-4, with 7 bases fitting TRBD1. As DNA, the CDR3 is TGTGCCAGCTCACCACCTGGGACAGCAAGAGAAAAACTGTTTTTT. This sequence encodes CASSPPGTAREKLFF.